This entry lists 15 T cell receptor beta chains sequenced from one sample in a study of metastatic and nonmetastatic thyroid tumors. All patients were untreated before thyroid surgery. TCRdb re-clonotyped the PCR reads through MiXCR. Of 15,000 to 20,000 clones listed, 34% are singletons. The specimen was tumor tissue. These receptors all come from a male donor with papillary thyroid cancer or a benign thyroid nodule (not recorded which). Some clones in this sample may be carry-over from other donors' samples.

J is TRBJ2-1 and V is TRBV6-1, with 9 positions matching TRBD2. Per the germline V gene, CDR1 is MNHNS and CDR2 is SASEGT. The ends lost 4 bases at V and 6 bases at J; junction bases unmatched: 7. CDR3 length equals 15 residues. This CDR3 is CASSVSSGALNEQFF. For the CDR3, the DNA is TGTGCCAGCAGTGTCTCTAGCGGGGCCCTCAATGAGCAGTTCTTC.

With regard to this clone: A read error may produce the germline difference seen at one junction end. The chain is built from TRBV28 and TRBJ1-2; D not resolved. The CDR3 sequence is 14 residues long. CDR1 and CDR2 (germline): MDHEN, SYDVKM. DNA of the CDR3: TGTGCCAGCAGTTTTCAGGCAACTAACTATTGCTACACCTTC. This codes for CASSFQATNYCYTF.

The genes are TRBV25-1 and TRBJ2-1; 7 nucleotides agree with TRBD1. Germline V CDR1 and CDR2: MGHDK, SYGVNS. With 4 bases clipped from V and 6 bases from J, the junction kept 3 bases outside the gene matches. This CDR3 is built from 13 residues. Written as DNA, the CDR3 is TGTGCCAGCAGTGGACAGGGTAGCAATGAGCAGTTCTTC. Residues: CASSGQGSNEQFF. Together with reference TRBV25-1 and TRBJ2-1, the CDR3 gives the full variable domain: EADIYQTPRYLVIGTGKKITLECSQTMGHDKMYWYQQDPGMELHLIHYSYGVNSTEKGDLSSESTVSRIRTEHFPLTLESARPSHTSQYLCASSGQGSNEQFFGPGTRLTVL.

This clone has at least ten counts. The chain carries TRBV6-4 and TRBJ2-3; 8 nucleotides agree with TRBD2. This CDR3 has 16 amino acids. Germline values: CDR1 MRHNA, CDR2 SNTAGT. After removal of 5 bases from V and 0 bases from J, the junction contained 7 bases not matched to a gene. The CDR3 is CASSPREGFSTDTQYF. The CDR3 DNA reads as TGTGCCAGCAGTCCCCGGGAGGGGTTTAGCACAGATACGCAGTATTTT.

This clone was seen more than once but under ten times. J is TRBJ2-7 and V is TRBV28; the D gene is possibly TRBD1 (6 bases). V was clipped by 2 bases and J by 3 bases, with 17 bases between them. In germline, CDR1 is MDHEN, CDR2 SYDVKM. This CDR3 has 16 residues. In nucleotides, the CDR3 is TGTGCCAGCAGTTTAATGGGGGCAGCCGGACTCTACGAGCAGTACTTC. Its protein is CASSLMGAAGLYEQYF.

This clone is deemed medium-sized (0.01 to 0.1%). The rearrangement links TRBV20-1 to TRBJ2-7, with a tentative D call TRBD1 (5 bases). Trimming removed 5 bases from V and 2 bases from J, with 16 bases in between. The CDR3 spans 14 residues. Germline V gene data show CDR1 as DFQATT and CDR2 as SNEGSKA (reference sequence). This CDR3 is CSAPGHRAPYEQYF. The DNA of the CDR3 is TGCAGTGCTCCAGGACACCGCGCCCCCTACGAGCAGTACTTC.

Note on this clone: A read error may produce the germline difference seen at one junction end. V gene TRBV11-3 combines with J gene TRBJ2-2; TRBD1 agrees at 8 bases. The CDR3 totals 14 residues. Looked up from germline, CDR1 is SGHNT and CDR2 is YENEEA. CDR3: CSSRAGGGTGELFF. In nucleotides, the CDR3 is TGTTCCAGTAGGGCAGGGGGCGGCACCGGGGAGCTGTTTTTT.

This clone appeared many times. The sample holds other DNA sequences that translate to the same CDR3. The chain employs TRBV29-1 and TRBJ1-1; D call uncertain. The V gene's germline CDR1 is SQVTM and CDR2 ANQGSEA. The CDR3 totals 14 residues. Trimming took off 3 bases at V and 4 bases at J, with 15 bases between the two ends. The CDR3 protein is CSVEFGEGSTEAFF. In nucleotides, the CDR3 is TGCAGCGTTGAGTTCGGGGAAGGGAGCACTGAAGCTTTCTTT.

This clone was seen many times. The gene calls are TRBV6-2 or TRBV6-3 and TRBJ2-3; 7 nucleotides agree with TRBD2. Germline loops: CDR1 MNHEY, CDR2 SVGEGT. This CDR3 has 14 residues. Trimming removed 6 bases from V and 2 bases from J; junction bases left unmatched: 5. CDR3 coding DNA: TGTGCCAGCAGGACTACTAGCGTCACAGATACGCAGTATTTT. Translated: CASRTTSVTDTQYF.

Judged by abundance, this clone is medium-sized. This chain joins TRBV11-2 and TRBJ2-7; 9 bases line up with TRBD1. V shed 5 bases and J 6 bases; nucleotides not matched to a gene: 11. The germline gives CDR1 SGHAT, CDR2 FQNNGV. This CDR3 has 15 residues. In nucleotides, the CDR3 is TGTGCCAGCAGCCCGGGGCGGGACAGGGTTCGCGAGCAGTACTTC. Residues: CASSPGRDRVREQYF.

This clone was observed a handful of times. This CDR3 fails to terminate in the conserved phenylalanine or tryptophan, so it likely reflects a read error. V and J are TRBV27 and TRBJ1-2; TRBD1 might be the D (6 bases). CDR1 MNHEY and CDR2 SMNVEV come from the germline V gene (reference sequence). This CDR3 is built from 16 residues. Trimming cost V 2 bases and J 5 bases, with 18 bases left between them. The CDR3 region is CASSLKGDLFGYGYTL. In nucleotides, the CDR3 is TGTGCCAGCAGTTTAAAGGGGGACCTTTTTGGGTATGGCTACACCTTA.

The V gene is TRBV7-2, the J gene TRBJ1-1; D is ambiguous. The CDR3 has 14 residues. The germline V gene encodes CDR1 SGHTA and CDR2 FQGNSA. Trimming took 6 bases from V and 2 from J, leaving 13 bases between them. The CDR3 protein is CASRPGLCNTEAFF. CDR3 coding DNA: TGTGCCAGCAGACCGGGTCTTTGCAACACTGAAGCTTTCTTT.

Many counts were recorded for this clone. V is TRBV20-1 and J is TRBJ2-1, with D unresolved. V shed 7 bases and J shed 3 bases, with 7 bases lying between them. Germline assignment: CDR1 DFQATT and CDR2 SNEGSKA (reference sequence). CDR3 size: 11 residues. The CDR3 nucleotides read TGCAGTGTTCTAGGCTACAATGAGCAGTTCTTC. Translated, it gives CSVLGYNEQFF.

The CDR3 loop reads CASSRQTGAMLNTEAFF. DNA of the CDR3: TGCGCCAGCAGCCGACAAACAGGGGCAATGCTGAACACTGAAGCTTTCTTT. The chain couples TRBV5-1 to TRBJ1-1; 7 nucleotides align to TRBD1. The CDR3 has 17 amino acids. Per the germline V gene, CDR1 is SGHRS and CDR2 is YFSETQ. Trimming took 4 bases from V and 0 from J; bases not matched to a gene: 12.

The J gene is TRBJ2-7, the V gene TRBV7-8, with D perhaps TRBD1 (7 bases). CDR3 length: 14 amino acids. Trimming shortened V by 5 bases and J by 0 bases, and 11 bases separated the two germline ends. Germline assignment: CDR1 SGHVS and CDR2 FQNEAQ. CDR3 region: CASSPRDSSYEQYF. CDR3 DNA: TGTGCCAGCAGCCCGCGGGACAGCTCCTACGAGCAGTACTTC.